This T cell receptor (beta chain) was profiled in a study of shared clonotypes between healthy human individuals. The CDR3 spans 14 residues. Per germline, CDR1 MNHNS and CDR2 SASEGT. V lost 2 bases, J lost 5 bases, and 6 bases stayed unmatched. Naive CD8 isolation took CD45RO-negative cells positively selected for CCR7 and excluded terminally differentiated effector memory CD45RA+ cells. Genomic DNA from each subset was divided evenly over several immunoSEQ plates. Under the authors' procedure: Without quality scores, immunoSEQ junctional reads could not be filtered like full-length reads. Data came from immunoSEQ multiplex PCR; TCRdb stores just in-frame clones and leaves some out. Clone size and V and J calls were adopted from that table, with D and trimming inferred from the DNA. The sample carries roughly 2.1 million clones, 90% to 95% recorded once.

Sequencing used naive CD8+ T cells from PBMCs. The receptor comes from a man between 18 and 35 years old in good health. Some clones in this sample may be carry-over from other donors' samples. This chain joins TRBV6-1 and TRBJ2-7; 7 bases map to TRBD2. In DNA form, the CDR3 reads TGTGCCAGCAGTGAACGGGGAGGGGTGAACGAGCAGTACTTC. Protein sequence: CASSERGGVNEQYF.